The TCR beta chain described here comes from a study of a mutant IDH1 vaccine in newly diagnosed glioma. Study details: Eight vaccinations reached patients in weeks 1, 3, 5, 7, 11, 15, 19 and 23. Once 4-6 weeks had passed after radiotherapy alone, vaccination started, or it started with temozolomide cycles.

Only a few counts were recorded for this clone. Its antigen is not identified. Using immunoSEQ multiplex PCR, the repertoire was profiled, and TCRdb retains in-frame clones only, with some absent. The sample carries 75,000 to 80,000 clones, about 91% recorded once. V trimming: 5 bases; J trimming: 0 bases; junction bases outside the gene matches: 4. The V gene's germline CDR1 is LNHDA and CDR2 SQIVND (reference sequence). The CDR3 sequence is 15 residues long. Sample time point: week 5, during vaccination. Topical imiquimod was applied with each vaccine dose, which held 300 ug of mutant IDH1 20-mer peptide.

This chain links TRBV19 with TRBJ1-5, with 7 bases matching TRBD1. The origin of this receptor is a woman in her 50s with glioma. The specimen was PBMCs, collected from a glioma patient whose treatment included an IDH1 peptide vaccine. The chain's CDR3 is CASSVGQNSNQPQHF. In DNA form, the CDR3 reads TGTGCCAGTAGTGTGGGACAGAATAGCAATCAGCCCCAGCATTTT.